Described below is a single TCR beta chain sequence and its context. Its ends do not fully match the called genes, so a read error is possible. The germline V gene encodes CDR1 SGHAT and CDR2 FQNNGV. This CDR3 contains 12 residues. These data come from a study of T cell changes during pregnancy in multiple sclerosis. The table came from immunoSEQ multiplex PCR; TCRdb's copy has only in-frame clones and leaves some out. The data contain tens of thousands of clones, over 75% of them singletons. This chain connects TRBV11-2 to TRBJ2-1, with 8 bases fitting TRBD2. This TCR was recovered from a female donor with multiple sclerosis, enrolled in a pregnancy study. The sample in question was CD4+ T cells from peripheral blood mononuclear cells, obtained in the second trimester of pregnancy. Here the CDR3 reads CASSSLLADGVF. The CDR3 DNA follows: TGTGCCAGCAGCTCCCTACTAGCGGACGGAGTCTTC.